Shown below are 25 T cell receptor beta chains from a single sample sequenced in a study of blood T cell repertoires in COVID-19. Produced via immunoSEQ multiplex PCR; TCRdb's table is partial and in-frame only. The table records 250,000 or so clones, 85% to 90% of them present only once. Sequenced sample: peripheral blood. The receptor source for this set is a man in his 60s with acute or convalescent COVID-19.

This chain links TRBV18 with TRBJ2-2; 9 positions agree with TRBD1. V lost 2 bases, J lost 5 bases, and 6 bases stayed unmatched. CDR1 KGHSH and CDR2 LQKENI come from the germline V gene. CDR3 length equals 16 residues. CDR3 region: CASSPWGQGGTGELFF. The CDR3 nucleotides read TGTGCCAGCTCACCATGGGGACAGGGTGGAACCGGGGAGCTGTTTTTT.

This clone appeared once. The genes are TRBV29-1 and TRBJ2-5, with TRBD1 identical over 8 bases. Germline CDR1 SQVTM, CDR2 ANQGSEA. The CDR3 contains 15 residues. V lost 4 bases and J lost 2; bases outside the gene matches: 9. The CDR3 loop reads CSVGRAGGLQETQYF. The CDR3 DNA sequence: TGCAGCGTTGGTAGGGCAGGGGGCCTTCAAGAGACCCAGTACTTC. Supplemented by reference TRBV29-1 and TRBJ2-5, the full variable domain reads SAVISQKPSRDICQRGTSLTIQCQVDSQVTMMFWYRQQPGQSLTLIATANQGSEATYESGFVIDKFPISRPNLTFSTLTVSNMSPEDSSIYLCSVGRAGGLQETQYFGPGTRLLVL.

CDR3 protein: CASSRDREKLFF. Written as DNA, the CDR3 is TGTGCCAGCTCGCGGGACAGGGAAAAACTGTTTTTT. This chain connects TRBV18 to TRBJ1-4; 8 bases agree with TRBD1. Germline assignment: CDR1 KGHSH and CDR2 LQKENI. Trimming removed 6 bases from V and 8 bases from J; junction bases left unmatched: 2. The CDR3 covers 12 residues.

The chain carries TRBV5-1 and TRBJ1-2; tentatively, D is TRBD1 (5 bases). CDR3 length equals 16 residues. CDR1 SGHRS and CDR2 YFSETQ come from the germline V gene. The ends were cut back, 1 base at V and 1 base at J, with 14 bases in the middle. The CDR3 DNA is TGCGCCAGCAGCTTGCAGGGCGGCCTCAATAACTATGGCTACACCTTC. Translation: CASSLQGGLNNYGYTF.

J is TRBJ2-1 and V is TRBV9, with D possibly TRBD1 on 5 matching bases. The V end lost 0 bases, the J end lost 9 bases, and 22 bases lay between the germline ends. Germline V gene sequence: CDR1 SGDLS, CDR2 YYNGEE. The CDR3 has 17 amino acids. The CDR3 coding sequence is TGTGCCAGCAGCGTAGAAGGAGTTGACAGACTGACTGTTGAGCAGTTCTTC. Protein sequence: CASSVEGVDRLTVEQFF.

The chain carries TRBV12-3 or TRBV12-4 and TRBJ1-1, with 8 bases lining up with TRBD1. The V gene end was trimmed by 6 bases and the J gene end by 4 bases; junction bases not matched to a gene: 4. This CDR3 is built from 13 residues. The CDR3 sequence: CASRDRDPTEAFF. The CDR3, as DNA: TGTGCCAGCAGGGACAGGGATCCCACTGAAGCTTTCTTT.

The chain uses TRBV7-6 and TRBJ1-1; no clear D gene. The CDR3 runs 13 residues. The germline V gene encodes CDR1 SGHVS and CDR2 FNYEAQ. The ends were cut back, 5 bases at V and 3 bases at J, with 10 bases in the middle. CDR3 bases: TGTGCCAGCAGCCACAGTACCCACACTGAAGCTTTCTTT. This gives the protein CASSHSTHTEAFF.

The chain couples TRBV20-1 to TRBJ1-2; D is uncertain. The CDR3 is 11 amino acids. Per germline, CDR1 DFQATT and CDR2 SNEGSKA (reference sequence). The V end lost 2 bases, the J end lost 8 bases, and 9 bases lay between the germline ends. The CDR3 bases are TGCAGTGCTAGATCTTCGGGAGGCTACACCTTC. Residues: CSARSSGGYTF.

V and J are TRBV5-5 and TRBJ2-1; 9 bases fit TRBD1. CDR3 size: 14 residues. The V gene end was trimmed by 4 bases and the J gene end by 9 bases; junction bases not matched to a gene: 8. Germline V lookup: CDR1 SGHKS, CDR2 YYEKEE (reference sequence). The CDR3 loop reads CASSAGDRGSEQFF. The DNA of the CDR3 is TGTGCCAGCAGCGCCGGTGACAGGGGGAGTGAGCAGTTCTTC.

The gene calls are TRBV5-1 and TRBJ2-3, with 9 bases lining up with TRBD2. This CDR3 has 16 residues. Germline CDR1 and CDR2: SGHRS and YFSETQ. V dropped 4 bases and J dropped 4; count of bases not matched to a gene: 10. Here the CDR3 DNA reads TGCGCCAGCAGCCGCGCAGTAGCGGGAGCAGCAGATACGCAGTATTTT. It specifies CASSRAVAGAADTQYF.

The V and J genes are TRBV5-1 and TRBJ2-7; D is ambiguous. Germline loops: CDR1 SGHRS, CDR2 YFSETQ. CDR3 length: 13 amino acids. Trimming left V 0 bases short and J 2 bases short, with 6 bases between. DNA of the CDR3: TGCGCCAGCAGCTTGGTCGCGGCCTACGAGCAGTACTTC. Its translation: CASSLVAAYEQYF.

The chain combines TRBV7-9 with TRBJ1-6; a weak D match, TRBD1 (6 bases). Deletions cut 5 bases from V and 4 bases from J, with 9 bases between. CDR1 and CDR2 from the germline V gene are SEHNR and FQNEAQ (reference sequence). The CDR3 is made up of 14 amino acids. Written as DNA, the CDR3 is TGTGCCAGCAGCCCGGACAGTTATAATTCACCCCTCCACTTT. Its protein is CASSPDSYNSPLHF.

The chain is built from TRBV30 and TRBJ1-2; D gene ambiguous. Germline V gene lookup returns CDR1 GTSNPN and CDR2 SVGIG (reference sequence). Trimming cost V 1 base and J 1 base, with 7 bases left between them. The CDR3 covers 13 residues. The CDR3 nucleotides are TGTGCCTGGAGTGAACAGTTTAACTATGGCTACACCTTC. Protein sequence: CAWSEQFNYGYTF.

This chain connects TRBV7-9 to TRBJ1-3, with TRBD1 matching 9 bases. Germline V gene data show CDR1 as SEHNR and CDR2 as FQNEAQ (reference sequence). V lost 5 bases and J lost 0; bases outside the gene matches: 8. This CDR3 comprises 17 residues. In DNA form, the CDR3 reads TGTGCCAGCAGCCCCCAGGACAGGGGACTCTCTGGAAACACCATATATTTT. It codes for CASSPQDRGLSGNTIYF.

This chain connects TRBV7-9 to TRBJ1-2; a weak D match, TRBD1 (5 bases). Germline assignment: CDR1 SEHNR and CDR2 FQNEAQ (reference sequence). The length of the CDR3 is 16 residues. The V gene lost 2 bases and the J gene lost 0 bases, with 13 bases spanning the gap. The CDR3, as DNA: TGTGCCAGCAGCTTAAGGGTTTCAGGGTCTAACTATGGCTACACCTTC. Residues: CASSLRVSGSNYGYTF.

The chain combines TRBV4-2 with TRBJ2-7, with 9 bases lining up with TRBD1. CDR3 length equals 16 residues. Germline-derived CDR1 and CDR2 are LGHNA and YNFKEQ. The ends lost 0 bases at V and 2 bases at J; junction bases unmatched: 5. Here the CDR3 reads CASSQEGTGMTYEQYF. DNA for the CDR3: TGTGCCAGCAGCCAAGAGGGGACAGGGATGACCTACGAGCAGTACTTC.

CDR3 coding DNA: TGTGCCAGCAGCCAAGTAGGTGGAGGGAGTGAAAAACTGTTTTTT. It is translated as CASSQVGGGSEKLFF. The chain couples TRBV4-2 to TRBJ1-4; D call uncertain. Germline CDR1 reads LGHNA; CDR2 reads YNFKEQ. This CDR3 is built from 15 residues. V was trimmed by 1 base and J by 7 bases, leaving 13 bases between them.

This clone has a handful of counts. This chain connects TRBV5-5 to TRBJ1-6; perhaps TRBD1 as D (6 bases). V lost 3 bases to trimming and J lost 3 bases, with 10 bases between them. The germline gives CDR1 SGHKS, CDR2 YYEKEE (reference sequence). The CDR3 extends over 15 amino acids. The CDR3 region is CASSYRANYNSPLHF. The CDR3 DNA is TGTGCCAGCAGCTACAGGGCTAACTATAATTCACCCCTCCACTTT.

The chain employs TRBV28 and TRBJ2-5; D perhaps matches TRBD2 (6 bases). CDR3 size: 13 residues. CDR1 MDHEN and CDR2 SYDVKM come from the germline V gene. V was clipped by 4 bases and J by 1 base, with 7 bases between them. The CDR3 reads CASSSGGQETQYF. The DNA of the CDR3 is TGTGCCAGCAGTTCCGGGGGCCAAGAGACCCAGTACTTC.

The V gene is TRBV19, the J gene TRBJ2-2; no definite D call. The V gene's germline CDR1 is LNHDA and CDR2 SQIVND (reference sequence). The CDR3 covers 14 residues. The germline V and J ends were trimmed by 1 base and 2 bases, with 5 bases remaining between them. The CDR3 DNA reads as TGTGCCAGTAGTATAGGGCCAAACACCGGGGAGCTGTTTTTT. This sequence encodes CASSIGPNTGELFF.

The rearrangement joins TRBV6-5 to TRBJ1-5; D is unresolved. CDR1 MNHEY and CDR2 SVGAGI come from the germline V gene. The CDR3 has 14 amino acids. V was trimmed by 2 bases and J by 1 base, leaving 6 bases between them. In DNA form, the CDR3 reads TGTGCCAGCAGTTACCGCGGGAGCAATCAGCCCCAGCATTTT. Amino acid sequence: CASSYRGSNQPQHF.

The chain carries TRBV9 and TRBJ2-7; TRBD2 matches at 14 bases. This CDR3 contains 15 residues. After removal of 4 bases from V and 4 bases from J, the junction contained 4 bases not matched to a gene. The germline gives CDR1 SGDLS, CDR2 YYNGEE. DNA of the CDR3: TGTGCCAGCAGCCCGGGACTAGCGGGAGCTTACGAGCAGTACTTC. This translates into CASSPGLAGAYEQYF.

The V gene is TRBV4-3, the J gene TRBJ1-3, with D unresolved. The CDR3 spans 16 residues. Trimming stripped 2 bases from V and 0 bases from J, with 11 bases between. Germline V gene data show CDR1 as LGHNA and CDR2 as YSLEER. As DNA, the CDR3 is TGCGCCAGCAGCCAATCTGAACAGAGCTCTGGAAACACCATATATTTT. Protein sequence: CASSQSEQSSGNTIYF.

In DNA form, the CDR3 reads TGTGCCAGTAGTACCCGGACAGGGGGGAAAACAGATACGCAGTATTTT. It yields the protein CASSTRTGGKTDTQYF. The chain carries TRBV19 and TRBJ2-3, with 10 bases aligning to TRBD1. The junction had 7 bases not matched to a gene; V was cut back by 4 bases and J by 3 bases. Germline lookup yields CDR1 LNHDA and CDR2 SQIVND (reference sequence). The CDR3 has 16 residues.

The rearrangement uses TRBV5-5 and TRBJ2-5; D may be TRBD2 (6 bases). Trimming removed 4 bases from V and 5 bases from J, with 12 bases in between. The CDR3 extends over 13 amino acids. Germline values: CDR1 SGHKS, CDR2 YYEKEE (reference sequence). DNA for the CDR3: TGTGCCAGCAGCCCCGAGCGGGCTGAGACCCAGTACTTC. It yields the protein CASSPERAETQYF.